These T cell receptor beta chains were read from a single sample in a study of OX40 agonist ivuxolimab in advanced cancers. Only in-frame clones appear in the TCRdb table, and some are missing; sequencing was by immunoSEQ multiplex PCR. The sample has 70,000 to 95,000 clones, around 84% seen once; the top ten hold roughly 1.1%. Here the sequenced sample was CD4+ or CD8+ T cells sorted from blood, taken in a trial of the OX40 agonist ivuxolimab. These receptors were taken from an adult with an advanced solid tumor such as melanoma, head and neck, liver or kidney cancer. Each CDR3 is given with its conserved first and last residue. Fields, in order: D gene, V gene, clone size, J gene, CDR3 protein, CDR3 DNA. D genes are given only for firm matches. Expanded clones are given a class, and other clones once, few, many or no size at all.

TRBD2	TRBV4-2	few	TRBJ2-5	CASSPGLAGVETQYF	TGTGCCAGCAGCCCGGGACTAGCGGGGGTGGAGACCCAGTACTTC
.	TRBV9	.	TRBJ2-7	CASSVDLEPSYEQYF	TGTGCCAGCAGCGTAGATTTAGAACCCTCCTACGAGCAGTACTTC
.	TRBV10-3	.	TRBJ1-1	CAISGTENTEAFF	TGTGCCATCAGCGGGACGGAGAACACTGAAGCTTTCTTT
.	TRBV5-4	.	TRBJ2-7	CASSLLRTVVGEQYF	TGTGCCAGCAGCCTCCTCCGCACCGTGGTGGGGGAGCAGTACTTC
.	TRBV30	.	TRBJ2-3	CAWSVLGGGDTQYF	TGTGCCTGGAGTGTACTGGGAGGAGGAGATACGCAGTATTTT
.	TRBV18	few	TRBJ1-2	CASSPSGQSYGYTF	TGTGCCAGCTCACCGTCCGGGCAGTCCTATGGCTACACCTTC
.	TRBV10-3	.	TRBJ2-3	CAIRGRRTESTDTQYF	TGTGCCATCAGGGGACGTCGTACGGAAAGCACAGATACGCAGTATTTT
.	TRBV10-1	.	TRBJ2-1	CASSGQSIIAEQFF	TGCGCCAGCTCAGGACAGTCAATTATAGCTGAGCAGTTCTTC
.	TRBV6-1	.	TRBJ2-6	CASNGQLLVDVLTF	TGTGCCAGCAATGGACAGCTTTTGGTTGACGTCCTGACTTTC
.	TRBV19	few	TRBJ2-2	CATRTTGELFF	TGTGCCACTAGGACGACCGGGGAGCTGTTTTTT
.	TRBV19	.	TRBJ2-3	CASSAPDTDTQYF	TGTGCCAGTAGTGCCCCGGACACAGATACGCAGTATTTT
.	TRBV30	.	TRBJ1-1	CAWSYSRGAESTEAFF	TGTGCCTGGAGTTACTCACGGGGGGCTGAGAGCACTGAAGCTTTCTTT
.	TRBV7-8	.	TRBJ1-5	CASSPSGGQIGNQPQHF	TGTGCCAGCAGCCCCAGCGGGGGGCAGATAGGGAATCAGCCCCAGCATTTT
.	TRBV14	.	TRBJ1-2	CASSQGSGLANYGYTF	TGTGCCAGCAGCCAAGGGAGCGGGTTGGCTAACTATGGCTACACCTTC
.	TRBV10-3	.	TRBJ1-1	CATRLDGNTEAFF	TGTGCCACAAGACTAGACGGAAACACTGAAGCTTTCTTT
.	TRBV27	.	TRBJ2-3	CASSPPRGGSTDTQYF	TGTGCCAGCAGTCCCCCCAGGGGGGGGAGCACAGATACGCAGTATTTT
.	TRBV10-3	.	TRBJ1-1	CAGGGPRTEAFF	TGTGCCGGGGGGGGACCTAGGACTGAAGCTTTCTTT
.	TRBV10-1	.	TRBJ2-1	CASSDPARGRGDEQFF	TGCGCCAGCAGTGACCCTGCCCGGGGGCGCGGCGATGAGCAGTTCTTC